Following are 8 T cell receptor beta chains from one sample sequenced in a study of graft-versus-host responses after intestinal transplantation. These receptors have no identified antigens. Generated by immunoSEQ multiplex PCR, the TCRdb table keeps only in-frame clones and is missing some. The sample has roughly 99,000 clones; about 91% are singletons. The sequences come from unstimulated CD4+ T cells sorted from spleen or lymph node cells, collected before transplant. These receptors all stem from a human donor who was the organ donor for an intestinal transplant.

This chain links TRBV6-5 with TRBJ1-6, with 10 bases aligning to TRBD1. Unmatched junction bases numbered 6, after V lost 5 bases and J lost 8 bases. Germline assignment: CDR1 MNHEY and CDR2 SVGAGI. The CDR3 spans 15 residues. CDR3 loop: CASSLGQGGYSPLHF. The CDR3 nucleotides read TGTGCCAGCAGTCTAGGACAGGGGGGCTATTCACCCCTCCACTTT.

The chain employs TRBV5-1 and TRBJ1-4, with 8 bases identical to TRBD1. V shed 3 bases, J shed 0 bases, and the junction held 4 bases outside the gene matches. Germline loops: CDR1 SGHRS, CDR2 YFSETQ. The CDR3 totals 16 residues. The CDR3 region has the DNA TGCGCCAGCAGCTACCGACAGGGGTCAACTAATGAAAAACTGTTTTTT. Its translation is CASSYRQGSTNEKLFF.

The chain has TRBV9 and TRBJ2-4; no clear D. Trimming pared 4 bases from V and 4 bases from J, leaving 21 bases between. Germline assignment: CDR1 SGDLS and CDR2 YYNGEE. The CDR3 is 17 residues long. The CDR3 DNA is TGTGCCAGCAGCCCAGGACCTTCTCTTGGGGTTAAAAACATTCAGTACTTC. Translation: CASSPGPSLGVKNIQYF. The full variable domain, with the rest looked up from reference TRBV9 and TRBJ2-4, is DSGVTQTPKHLITATGQRVTLRCSPRSGDLSVYWYQQSLDQGLQFLIQYYNGEERAKGNILERFSAQQFPDLHSELNLSSLELGDSALYFCASSPGPSLGVKNIQYFGAGTRLSVL.

The rearrangement links TRBV6-5 to TRBJ2-4; D is perhaps TRBD1 (6 bases). CDR1 and CDR2 from the germline V gene are MNHEY and SVGAGI. This CDR3 spans 15 amino acids. Trimming took off 5 bases at V and 1 base at J, with 12 bases between the two ends. CDR3 in amino acids: CASSQTGMAKNIQYF. In DNA, the CDR3 is TGTGCCAGCAGTCAAACAGGGATGGCCAAAAACATTCAGTACTTC.

The rearrangement joins TRBV2 to TRBJ2-2; D call uncertain. CDR1 and CDR2 (germline): SNHLY, FYNNEI. The CDR3 covers 11 residues. The ends were cut back, 6 bases at V and 6 bases at J, with 5 bases in the middle. The CDR3 loop reads CASRDPGELFF. The DNA for the CDR3 is TGTGCCAGCAGGGATCCCGGGGAGCTGTTTTTT.

The chain joins TRBV11-3 to TRBJ1-4; D gene ambiguous. Germline CDR1 and CDR2: SGHNT and YENEEA. V lost 0 bases and J lost 8, with 22 bases in between. The CDR3 is 18 amino acids. CDR3 coding DNA: TGTGCCAGCAGCTTAGATGGGGAAAGGGCGTCCCCCTTAGAAAAACTGTTTTTT. Protein product: CASSLDGERASPLEKLFF. Based on the CDR3 plus reference TRBV11-3 and TRBJ1-4, the full variable domain is EAGVVQSPRYKIIEKKQPVAFWCNPISGHNTLYWYLQNLGQGPELLIRYENEEAVDDSQLPKDRFSAERLKGVDSTLKIQPAELGDSAVYLCASSLDGERASPLEKLFFGSGTQLSVL.

The chain joins TRBV7-3 to TRBJ2-2, with 9 bases aligning to TRBD2. This CDR3 spans 19 amino acids. Unmatched junction bases numbered 9, after V lost 1 base and J lost 0 bases. In germline, CDR1 is SGHTA, CDR2 FQGTGA. The CDR3 loop reads CASSLSGRGAVANTGELFF. The DNA for the CDR3 is TGTGCCAGCAGCTTAAGCGGGAGGGGAGCGGTCGCGAACACCGGGGAGCTGTTTTTT. The whole variable domain, remainder taken from reference TRBV7-3 and TRBJ2-2, is GAGVSQTPSNKVTEKGKYVELRCDPISGHTALYWYRQSLGQGPEFLIYFQGTGAADDSGLPNDRFFAVRPEGSVSTLKIQRTERGDSAVYLCASSLSGRGAVANTGELFFGEGSRLTVL.

The genes are TRBV6-6 and TRBJ2-7; unclear D gene. The CDR3 sequence is 15 residues long. The V end was cut by 0 bases, the J end by 5 bases, with 14 bases between. Germline V gene lookup returns CDR1 MNHNY and CDR2 SVGAGI (reference sequence). The CDR3 region has the DNA TGTGCCAGCAGTTACTCGAAGGACCCACCCCACGAGCAGTACTTC. The encoded protein is CASSYSKDPPHEQYF.